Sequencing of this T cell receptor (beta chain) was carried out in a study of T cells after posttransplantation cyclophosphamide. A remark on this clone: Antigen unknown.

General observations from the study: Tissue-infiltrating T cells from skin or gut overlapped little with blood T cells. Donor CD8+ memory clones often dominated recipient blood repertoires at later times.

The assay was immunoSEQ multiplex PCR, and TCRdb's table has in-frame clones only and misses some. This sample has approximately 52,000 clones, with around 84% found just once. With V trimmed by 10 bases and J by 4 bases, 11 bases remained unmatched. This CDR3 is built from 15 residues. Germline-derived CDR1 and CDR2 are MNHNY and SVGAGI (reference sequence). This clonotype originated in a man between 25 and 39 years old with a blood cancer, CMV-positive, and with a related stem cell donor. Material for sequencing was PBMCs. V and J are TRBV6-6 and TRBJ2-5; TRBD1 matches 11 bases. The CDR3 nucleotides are TGTGCCACCTCTATAGGGACAGGGGGTGGAGAGACCCAGTACTTC. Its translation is CATSIGTGGGETQYF.